One and the same sample provided the 7 T cell receptor beta chains below, sequenced in a study of blood T cell repertoires in COVID-19. Data came from immunoSEQ multiplex PCR; TCRdb stores just in-frame clones and leaves some out. The repertoire has about 500,000 clones, nearly 90% of them found once; the top ten carry roughly 0.84%. Sequencing was performed on peripheral blood. Receptors were obtained from a man aged 18 to 30 with COVID-19, enrolled during active disease.

This clone was found once. The CDR3 is CASSSTTGSGNTIYF. The CDR3 nucleotides read TGCGCCAGCAGTTCAACGACAGGGTCTGGAAACACCATATATTTT. The chain couples TRBV5-1 to TRBJ1-3; TRBD1 agrees at 7 bases. The CDR3 spans 15 residues. V lost 5 bases, J lost 1 base, and 6 bases stayed unmatched. CDR1 SGHRS and CDR2 YFSETQ come from the germline V gene.

CDR3 sequence (DNA): TGTGCCAGCAATTTGGGACAGGCCAAAAACATTCAGTACTTC. It encodes CASNLGQAKNIQYF. The V gene is TRBV2, the J gene TRBJ2-4, with 7 bases lining up with TRBD1. The CDR3 is 14 residues long. The germline V gene encodes CDR1 SNHLY and CDR2 FYNNEI. The V segment lost 7 bases and the J segment 1 base; nucleotides outside the gene matches: 4.

This rearrangement joins TRBV7-9 to TRBJ1-1, with D tentatively TRBD1 (5 bases). V was pared by 3 bases and J by 1 base, with 18 bases between. The length of the CDR3 is 17 residues. Looked up from germline, CDR1 is SEHNR and CDR2 is FQNEAQ (reference sequence). This CDR3 is CASSFVVGPGGNTEAFF. CDR3 bases: TGTGCCAGCAGCTTTGTGGTGGGGCCGGGCGGGAACACTGAAGCTTTCTTT. The full variable domain, rest sourced from reference TRBV7-9 and TRBJ1-1, is DTGVSQNPRHKITKRGQNVTFRCDPISEHNRLYWYRQTLGQGPEFLTYFQNEAQLEKSRLLSDRFSAERPKGSFSTLEIQRTEQGDSAMYLCASSFVVGPGGNTEAFFGQGTRLTVV.

The CDR3 is CAISEFNLEGETQYF. CDR3 in DNA: TGTGCCATCAGTGAGTTCAACCTGGAGGGGGAGACCCAGTACTTC. The rearrangement uses TRBV10-3 and TRBJ2-5; a weak D match, TRBD2 (6 bases). Germline V lookup: CDR1 ENHRY, CDR2 SYGVKD. Trimming pared 1 base from V and 5 bases from J, leaving 14 bases between. The CDR3 runs to 15 residues.

The CDR3 spells CASSERQVYGYTF. For the CDR3, the DNA is TGTGCCAGCAGTGAACGCCAGGTTTATGGCTACACCTTC. The chain has TRBV2 and TRBJ1-2; D not certain. This CDR3 region has 13 residues. The V end lost 2 bases, the J end lost 5 bases, and 9 bases lay between the germline ends. CDR1 is SNHLY, CDR2 FYNNEI, per germline.

The chain carries TRBV19 and TRBJ1-2; 12 bases align to TRBD1. The CDR3 runs 13 residues. Unmatched junction bases numbered 1, after V lost 3 bases and J lost 8 bases. Germline V lookup: CDR1 LNHDA, CDR2 SQIVND (reference sequence). This CDR3 is CASSMGTGGGYTF. The CDR3 DNA sequence: TGTGCCAGTAGTATGGGGACAGGGGGCGGCTACACCTTC. Combining the CDR3 with reference TRBV19 and TRBJ1-2 gives the whole variable domain DGGITQSPKYLFRKEGQNVTLSCEQNLNHDAMYWYRQDPGQGLRLIYYSQIVNDFQKGDIAEGYSVSREKKESFPLTVTSAQKNPTAFYLCASSMGTGGGYTFGSGTRLTVV.

This chain joins TRBV7-9 and TRBJ1-4, with D perhaps TRBD1 (5 bases). V lost 5 bases to trimming and J lost 7 bases, with 11 bases between them. The germline V gene has CDR1 SEHNR and CDR2 FQNEAQ (reference sequence). The CDR3 has 13 residues. The CDR3 nucleotides read TGTGCCAGCAGCCGGGGGACCTTTGAAAAACTGTTTTTT. Amino acid sequence: CASSRGTFEKLFF.